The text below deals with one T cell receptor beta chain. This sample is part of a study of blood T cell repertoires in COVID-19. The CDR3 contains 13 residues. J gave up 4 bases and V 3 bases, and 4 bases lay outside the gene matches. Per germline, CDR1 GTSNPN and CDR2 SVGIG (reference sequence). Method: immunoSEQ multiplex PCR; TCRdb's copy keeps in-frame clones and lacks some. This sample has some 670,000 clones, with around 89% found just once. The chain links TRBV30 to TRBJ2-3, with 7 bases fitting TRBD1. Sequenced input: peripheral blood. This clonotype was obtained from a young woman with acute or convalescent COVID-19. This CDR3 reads CAWRTGYADTQYF. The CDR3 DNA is TGTGCCTGGAGGACAGGGTATGCAGATACGCAGTATTTT.